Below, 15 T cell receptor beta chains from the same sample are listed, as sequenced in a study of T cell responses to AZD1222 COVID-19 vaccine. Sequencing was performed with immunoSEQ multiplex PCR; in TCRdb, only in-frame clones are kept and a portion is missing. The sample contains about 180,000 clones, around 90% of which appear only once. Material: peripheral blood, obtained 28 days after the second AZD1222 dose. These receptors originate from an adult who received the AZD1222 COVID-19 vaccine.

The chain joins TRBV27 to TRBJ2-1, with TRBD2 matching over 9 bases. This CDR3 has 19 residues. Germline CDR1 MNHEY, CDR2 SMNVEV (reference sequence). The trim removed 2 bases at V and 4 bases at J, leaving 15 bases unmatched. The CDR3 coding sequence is TGTGCCAGCAGTTTAGGGGGACTGCTAGCGGGGAGCCATTACAATGAGCAGTTCTTC. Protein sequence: CASSLGGLLAGSHYNEQFF.

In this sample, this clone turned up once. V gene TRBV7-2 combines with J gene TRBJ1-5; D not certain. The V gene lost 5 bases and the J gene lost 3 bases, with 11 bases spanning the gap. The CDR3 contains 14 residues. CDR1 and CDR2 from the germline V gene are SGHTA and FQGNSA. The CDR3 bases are TGTGCCAGCAGCCCAAGGGCTTCCAATCAGCCCCAGCATTTT. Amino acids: CASSPRASNQPQHF. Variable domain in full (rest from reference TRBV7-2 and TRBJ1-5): GAGVSQSPSNKVTEKGKDVELRCDPISGHTALYWYRQSLGQGLEFLIYFQGNSAPDKSGLPSDRFSAERTGGSVSTLTIQRTQQEDSAVYLCASSPRASNQPQHFGDGTRLSIL.

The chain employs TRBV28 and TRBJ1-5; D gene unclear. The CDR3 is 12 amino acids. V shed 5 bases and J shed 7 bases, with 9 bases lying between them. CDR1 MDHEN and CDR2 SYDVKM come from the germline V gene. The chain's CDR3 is CASSKGRQPQHF. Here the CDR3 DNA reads TGTGCCAGCAGTAAAGGACGGCAGCCCCAGCATTTT. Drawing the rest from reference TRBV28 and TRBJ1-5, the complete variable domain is DVKVTQSSRYLVKRTGEKVFLECVQDMDHENMFWYRQDPGLGLRLIYFSYDVKMKEKGDIPEGYSVSREKKERFSLILESASTNQTSMYLCASSKGRQPQHFGDGTRLSIL.

CDR3 coding DNA: TGTGCCTGGAGCGCGGGGGGAGGGGGCAATCAGCCCCAGCATTTT. It specifies CAWSAGGGGNQPQHF. V is TRBV30 and J is TRBJ1-5; possible D gene TRBD1, 5 bases. The V and J ends lost 3 bases and 2 bases respectively, with 14 bases between them. The V gene's germline CDR1 is GTSNPN and CDR2 SVGIG (reference sequence). The CDR3 runs 15 residues.

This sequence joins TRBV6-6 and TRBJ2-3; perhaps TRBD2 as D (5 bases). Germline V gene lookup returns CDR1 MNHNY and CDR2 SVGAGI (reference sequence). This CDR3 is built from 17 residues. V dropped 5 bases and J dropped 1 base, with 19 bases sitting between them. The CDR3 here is CASSPPPRRAGTDTQYF. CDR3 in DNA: TGTGCCAGCAGTCCCCCGCCCCGGCGGGCAGGCACAGATACGCAGTATTTT.

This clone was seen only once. The CDR3 sequence is CASGLGQGHGNTIYF. For the CDR3, the DNA is TGTGCTAGTGGTTTGGGACAGGGTCATGGAAACACCATATATTTT. The V gene is TRBV12-5, the J gene TRBJ1-3; TRBD1 matches at 7 bases. Germline V gene data show CDR1 as LGHNT and CDR2 as FRNRAP. The CDR3 loop spans 15 amino acids. Trimming cost V 1 base and J 3 bases; bases outside gene matches: 3.

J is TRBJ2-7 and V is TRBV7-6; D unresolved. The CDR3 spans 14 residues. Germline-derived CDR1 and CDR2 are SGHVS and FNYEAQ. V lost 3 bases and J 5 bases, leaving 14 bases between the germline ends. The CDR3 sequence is CASSLLGGPHEQYF. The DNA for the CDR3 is TGTGCCAGCAGCTTGTTGGGTGGCCCTCACGAGCAGTACTTC.

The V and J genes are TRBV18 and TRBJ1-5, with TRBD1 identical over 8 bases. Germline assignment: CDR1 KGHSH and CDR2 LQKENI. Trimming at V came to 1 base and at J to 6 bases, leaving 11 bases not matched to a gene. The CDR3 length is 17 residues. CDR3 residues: CASSPRGPGGLGQPQHF. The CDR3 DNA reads TGTGCCAGCTCACCACGGGGACCAGGGGGCTTGGGTCAGCCCCAGCATTTT. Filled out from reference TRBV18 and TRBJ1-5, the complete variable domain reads NAGVMQNPRHLVRRRGQEARLRCSPMKGHSHVYWYRQLPEEGLKFMVYLQKENIIDESGMPKERFSAEFPKEGPSILRIQQVVRGDSAAYFCASSPRGPGGLGQPQHFGDGTRLSIL.

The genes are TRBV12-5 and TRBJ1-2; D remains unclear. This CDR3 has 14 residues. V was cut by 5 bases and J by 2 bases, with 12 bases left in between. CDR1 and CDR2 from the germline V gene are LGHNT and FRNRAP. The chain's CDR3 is CASGRIGRNYGYTF. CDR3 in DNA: TGTGCTAGTGGTCGAATCGGACGGAACTATGGCTACACCTTC. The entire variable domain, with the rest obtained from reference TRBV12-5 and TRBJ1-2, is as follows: DARVTQTPRHKVTEMGQEVTMRCQPILGHNTVFWYRQTMMQGLELLAYFRNRAPLDDSGMPKDRFSAEMPDATLATLKIQPSEPRDSAVYFCASGRIGRNYGYTFGSGTRLTVV.

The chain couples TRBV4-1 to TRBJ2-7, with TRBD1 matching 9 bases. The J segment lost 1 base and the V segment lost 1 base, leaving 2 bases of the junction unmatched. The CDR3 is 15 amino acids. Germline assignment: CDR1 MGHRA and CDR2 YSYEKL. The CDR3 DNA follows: TGCGCCAGCAGCCAAGCGGGGACAGGGTCCTACGAGCAGTACTTC. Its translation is CASSQAGTGSYEQYF.

The CDR3 spells CASSYGQENTEAFF. The DNA for the CDR3 is TGCGCCAGCAGTTACGGACAGGAGAACACTGAAGCTTTCTTT. This chain joins TRBV5-1 and TRBJ1-1; 7 nucleotides match TRBD1. The CDR3 contains 14 residues. V lost 5 bases to trimming and J lost 1 base; unmatched junction nucleotides: 5. The germline CDR1 and CDR2 sequences are SGHRS and YFSETQ.

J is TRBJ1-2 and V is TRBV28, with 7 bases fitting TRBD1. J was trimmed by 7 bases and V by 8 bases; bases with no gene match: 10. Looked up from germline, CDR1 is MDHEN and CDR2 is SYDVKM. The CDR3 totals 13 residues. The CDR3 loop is CASQAGGSGGYTF. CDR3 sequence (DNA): TGTGCCAGCCAAGCAGGGGGGAGTGGTGGCTACACCTTC.

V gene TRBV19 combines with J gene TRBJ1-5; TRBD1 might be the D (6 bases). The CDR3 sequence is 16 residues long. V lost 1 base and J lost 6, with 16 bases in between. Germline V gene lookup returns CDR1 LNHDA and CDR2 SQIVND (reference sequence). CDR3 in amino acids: CASSIGRGEKGQPQHF. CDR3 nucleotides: TGTGCCAGTAGTATAGGGAGGGGGGAAAAGGGTCAGCCCCAGCATTTT.

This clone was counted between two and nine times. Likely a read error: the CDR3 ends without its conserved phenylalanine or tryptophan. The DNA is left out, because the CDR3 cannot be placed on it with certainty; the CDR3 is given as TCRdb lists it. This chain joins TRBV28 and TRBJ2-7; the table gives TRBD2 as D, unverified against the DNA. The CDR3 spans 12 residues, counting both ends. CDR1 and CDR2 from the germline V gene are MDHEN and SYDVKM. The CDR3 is CASSKPKTSLKI.

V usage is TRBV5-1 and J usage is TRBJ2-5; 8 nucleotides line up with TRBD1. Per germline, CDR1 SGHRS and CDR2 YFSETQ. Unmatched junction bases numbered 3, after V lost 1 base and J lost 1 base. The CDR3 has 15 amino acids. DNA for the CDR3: TGCGCCAGCAGCTTGCCGGGACAGGCCCAAGAGACCCAGTACTTC. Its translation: CASSLPGQAQETQYF.